This T cell receptor beta chain was sequenced during a study of CD8 T cells in Susac syndrome. The study used healthy donors as controls matched for age and sex. TEMRA cells were enriched by FACS, and CD4+ and CD8+ T cells were negatively isolated. The table lists this clonotype with a count of one. Random hexamers were used to reverse transcribe an amount of about 0.5 to 1 ug RNA. It was immunoSEQ multiplex PCR that amplified TCR beta CDR3 across 54 Vbeta and 13 Jbeta. One entry per CDR3 protein, called by TCRdb with MiXCR from the immunoSEQ multiplex PCR reads. The profile covers tens of thousands of distinct CDR3 sequences, with around 94% appearing a single time and about 0.28% taken by the ten largest. The sequence was collected from a human donor in good health. Sequenced sample: CD8+ T cells from PBMCs.

The CDR3 nucleotides are TGTGCCAGTGGCAGGACAGGGACAAGCAATCAGCCCCAGCATTTT. Translated, it gives CASGRTGTSNQPQHF. The chain combines TRBV12-3 or TRBV12-4 with TRBJ1-5; 8 nucleotides agree with TRBD1. J lost 1 base, V lost 9 bases, and 8 bases had no gene match. This CDR3 comprises 15 residues.